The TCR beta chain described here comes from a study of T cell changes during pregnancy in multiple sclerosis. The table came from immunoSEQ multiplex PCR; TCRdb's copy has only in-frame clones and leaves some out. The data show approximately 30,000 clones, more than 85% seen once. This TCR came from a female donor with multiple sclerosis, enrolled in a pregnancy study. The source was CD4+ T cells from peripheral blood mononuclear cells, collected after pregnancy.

CDR3 sequence (DNA): TGTGCCAGCAGCTTAGTCGGGATCCCCAATTCACCCCTCCACTTT. Translated, it gives CASSLVGIPNSPLHF. The chain has TRBV7-2 and TRBJ1-6, with D unresolved. CDR1 and CDR2 from the germline V gene are SGHTA and FQGNSA. Trimming removed 1 base at V and 7 bases at J, with 11 bases between. This CDR3 contains 15 residues. The full variable domain, its missing parts supplied by reference TRBV7-2 and TRBJ1-6, is GAGVSQSPSNKVTEKGKDVELRCDPISGHTALYWYRQSLGQGLEFLIYFQGNSAPDKSGLPSDRFSAERTGGSVSTLTIQRTQQEDSAVYLCASSLVGIPNSPLHFGNGTRLTVT.